In this sample, the clone carrying this TCR beta chain turned up once. Its specificity is unknown. The sample comes from a study of blood T cells in healthy people across ages. Germline V gene sequence: CDR1 SGHVS, CDR2 FQNEAQ. The CDR3 is made up of 15 amino acids. A second PCR, run for roughly 7 to 12 cycles, used a sample-barcoded 5' primer plus a J-beta primer mix. A template-switch adaptor with 12 random nucleotides tagged each cDNA molecule. TCRdb ran MiXCR on the 5' RACE reads and lists one entry per CDR3 protein. Of around 750,000 distinct CDR3 sequences in the sample, roughly 50% are singletons; the top ten hold 40% to 50%. Study-wide results and caveats: There was a strong correlation between TCR beta diversity and naive T cell percentage. Changes in expanded clonotypes were possibly confounded, as the CMV status of donors was unknown.

The genes are TRBV7-8 and TRBJ2-7; 10 bases align to TRBD2. The better agreement between TRBJ2-1 and the DNA end casts doubt on the J call. This TCR was sampled from a man older than 75 in good health. Sequencing used blood. As DNA, the CDR3 is TGTGCCAGCAGCTTAGTCCTAGCGGGAGAACCTGAGCAGTTCTTC. Encoded protein: CASSLVLAGEPEQFF.